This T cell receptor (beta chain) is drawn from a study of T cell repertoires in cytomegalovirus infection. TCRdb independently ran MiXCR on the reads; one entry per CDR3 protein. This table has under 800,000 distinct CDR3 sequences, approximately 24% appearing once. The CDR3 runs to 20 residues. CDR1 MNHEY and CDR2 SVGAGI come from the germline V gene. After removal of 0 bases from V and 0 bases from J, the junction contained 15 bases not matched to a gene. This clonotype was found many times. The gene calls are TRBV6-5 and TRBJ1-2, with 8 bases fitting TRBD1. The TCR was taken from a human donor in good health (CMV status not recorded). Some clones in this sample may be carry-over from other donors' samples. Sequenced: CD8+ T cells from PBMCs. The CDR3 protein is CASSYSKGQGVRGSNYGYTF. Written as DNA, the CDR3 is TGTGCCAGCAGTTACTCGAAAGGACAGGGCGTGAGAGGGTCTAACTATGGCTACACCTTC.